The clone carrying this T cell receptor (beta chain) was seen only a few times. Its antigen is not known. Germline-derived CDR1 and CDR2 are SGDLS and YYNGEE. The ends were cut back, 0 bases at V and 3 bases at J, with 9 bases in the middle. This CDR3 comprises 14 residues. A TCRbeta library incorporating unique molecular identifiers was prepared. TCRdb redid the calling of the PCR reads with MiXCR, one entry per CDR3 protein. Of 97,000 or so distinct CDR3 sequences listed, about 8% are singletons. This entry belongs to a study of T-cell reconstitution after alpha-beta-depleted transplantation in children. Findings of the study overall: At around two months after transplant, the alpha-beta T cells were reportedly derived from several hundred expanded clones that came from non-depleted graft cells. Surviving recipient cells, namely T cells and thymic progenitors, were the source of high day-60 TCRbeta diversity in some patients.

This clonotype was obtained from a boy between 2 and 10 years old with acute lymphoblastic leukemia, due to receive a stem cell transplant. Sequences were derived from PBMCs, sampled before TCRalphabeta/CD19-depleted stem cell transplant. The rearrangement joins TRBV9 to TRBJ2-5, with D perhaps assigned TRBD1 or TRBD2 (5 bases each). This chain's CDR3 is CASSVGGKEETQYF. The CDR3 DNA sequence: TGTGCCAGCAGCGTAGGGGGGAAGGAAGAGACCCAGTACTTC.